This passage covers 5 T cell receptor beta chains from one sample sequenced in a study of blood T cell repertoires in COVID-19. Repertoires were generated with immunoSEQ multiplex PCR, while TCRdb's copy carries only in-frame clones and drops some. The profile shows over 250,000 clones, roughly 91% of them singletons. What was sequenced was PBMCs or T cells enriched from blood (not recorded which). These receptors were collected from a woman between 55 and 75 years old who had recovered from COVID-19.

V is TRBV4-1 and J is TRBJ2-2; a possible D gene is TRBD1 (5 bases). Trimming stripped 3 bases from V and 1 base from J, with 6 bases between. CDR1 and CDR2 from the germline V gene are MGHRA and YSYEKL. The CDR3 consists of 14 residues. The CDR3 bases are TGCGCCAGCAGCCACGGACAGAACACCGGGGAGCTGTTTTTT. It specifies CASSHGQNTGELFF.

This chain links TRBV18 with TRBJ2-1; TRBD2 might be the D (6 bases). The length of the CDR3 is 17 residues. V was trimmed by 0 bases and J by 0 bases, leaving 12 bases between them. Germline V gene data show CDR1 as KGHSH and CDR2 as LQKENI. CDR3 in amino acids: CASSPPRLGYSYNEQFF. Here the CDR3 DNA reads TGTGCCAGCTCACCACCCCGACTAGGGTACTCCTACAATGAGCAGTTCTTC.

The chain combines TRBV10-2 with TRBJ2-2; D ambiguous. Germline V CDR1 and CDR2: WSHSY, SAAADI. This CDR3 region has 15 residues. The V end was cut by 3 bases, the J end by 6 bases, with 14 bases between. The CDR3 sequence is CASSDPRARAGELFF. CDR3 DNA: TGCGCCAGCAGTGACCCCCGCGCCCGGGCCGGGGAGCTGTTTTTT.

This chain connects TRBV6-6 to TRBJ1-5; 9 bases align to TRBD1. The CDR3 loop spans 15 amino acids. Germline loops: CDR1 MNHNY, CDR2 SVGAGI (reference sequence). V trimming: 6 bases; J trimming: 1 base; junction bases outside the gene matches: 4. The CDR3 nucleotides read TGTGCCAGCAGAAGACAGGGGGAAAGCAATCAGCCCCAGCATTTT. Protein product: CASRRQGESNQPQHF.

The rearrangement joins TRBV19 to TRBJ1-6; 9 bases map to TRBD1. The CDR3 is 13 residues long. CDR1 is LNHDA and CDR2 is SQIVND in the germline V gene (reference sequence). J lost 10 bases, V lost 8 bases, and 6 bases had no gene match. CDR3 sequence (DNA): TGTGCCAGTCGGGACAGGGAAGGATCACCCCTCCACTTT. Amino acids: CASRDREGSPLHF.